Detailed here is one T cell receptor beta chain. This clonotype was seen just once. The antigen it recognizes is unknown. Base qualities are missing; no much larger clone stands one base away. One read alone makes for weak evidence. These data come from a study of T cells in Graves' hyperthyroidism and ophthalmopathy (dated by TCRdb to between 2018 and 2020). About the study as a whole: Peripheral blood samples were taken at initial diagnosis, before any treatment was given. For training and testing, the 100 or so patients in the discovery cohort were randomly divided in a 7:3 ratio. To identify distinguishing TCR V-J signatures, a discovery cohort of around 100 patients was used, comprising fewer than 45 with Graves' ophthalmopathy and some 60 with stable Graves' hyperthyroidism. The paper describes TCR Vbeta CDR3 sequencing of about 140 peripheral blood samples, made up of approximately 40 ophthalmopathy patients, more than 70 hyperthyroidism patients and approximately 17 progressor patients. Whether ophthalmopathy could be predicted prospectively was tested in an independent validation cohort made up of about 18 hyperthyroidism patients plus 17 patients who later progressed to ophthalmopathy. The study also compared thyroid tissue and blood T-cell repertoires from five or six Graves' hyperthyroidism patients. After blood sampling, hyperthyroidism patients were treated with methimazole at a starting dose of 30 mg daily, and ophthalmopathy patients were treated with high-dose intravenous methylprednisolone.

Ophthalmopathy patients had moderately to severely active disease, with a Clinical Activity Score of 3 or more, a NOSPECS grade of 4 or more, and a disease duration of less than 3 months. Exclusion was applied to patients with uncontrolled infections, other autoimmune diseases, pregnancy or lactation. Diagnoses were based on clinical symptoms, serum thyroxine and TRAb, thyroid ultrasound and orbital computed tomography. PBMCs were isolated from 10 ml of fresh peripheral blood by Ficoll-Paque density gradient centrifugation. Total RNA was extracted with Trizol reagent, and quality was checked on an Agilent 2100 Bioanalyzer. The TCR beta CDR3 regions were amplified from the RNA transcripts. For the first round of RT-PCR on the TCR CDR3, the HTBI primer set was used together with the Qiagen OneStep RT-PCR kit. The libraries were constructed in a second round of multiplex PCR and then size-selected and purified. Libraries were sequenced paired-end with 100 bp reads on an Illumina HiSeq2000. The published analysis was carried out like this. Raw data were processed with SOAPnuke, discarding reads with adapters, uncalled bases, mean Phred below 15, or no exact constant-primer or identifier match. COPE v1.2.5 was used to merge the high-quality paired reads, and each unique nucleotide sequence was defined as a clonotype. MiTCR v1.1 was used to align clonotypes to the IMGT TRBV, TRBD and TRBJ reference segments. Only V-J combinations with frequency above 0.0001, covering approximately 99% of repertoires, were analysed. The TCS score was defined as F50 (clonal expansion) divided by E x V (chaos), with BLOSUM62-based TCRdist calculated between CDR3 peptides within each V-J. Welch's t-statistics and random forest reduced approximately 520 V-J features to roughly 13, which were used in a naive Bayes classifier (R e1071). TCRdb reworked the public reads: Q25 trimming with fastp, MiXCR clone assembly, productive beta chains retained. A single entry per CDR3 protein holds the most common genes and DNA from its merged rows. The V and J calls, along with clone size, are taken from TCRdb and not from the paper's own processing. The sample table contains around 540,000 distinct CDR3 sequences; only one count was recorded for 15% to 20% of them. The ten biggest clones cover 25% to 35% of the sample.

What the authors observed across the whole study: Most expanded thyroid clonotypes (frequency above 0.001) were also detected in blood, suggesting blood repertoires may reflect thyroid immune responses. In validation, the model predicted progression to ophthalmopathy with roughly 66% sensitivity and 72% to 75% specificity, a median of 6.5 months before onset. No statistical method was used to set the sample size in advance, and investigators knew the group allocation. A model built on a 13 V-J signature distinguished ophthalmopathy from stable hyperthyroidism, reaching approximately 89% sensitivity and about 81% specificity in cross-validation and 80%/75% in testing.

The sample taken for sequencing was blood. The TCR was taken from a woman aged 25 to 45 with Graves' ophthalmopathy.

Read as DNA, the sequence is TGTGCCAGCTTCAAAGGGGGACTAGCGGACAATGAGCAGTACTTC. It is translated as CASFKGGLADNEQYF. This sequence uses TRBV5-4 and TRBJ2-1; the junction holds 11 bases that match TRBD2. The tail of the sequence fits TRBJ2-7 better, so the J call may be wrong. Including the terminal cysteine and phenylalanine, the CDR3 comprises 15 residues. The CDR3 DNA has 45 bases and is translated from base 1. CDR1 and CDR2 are read off the germline V gene (reference sequence) as SGHNT and YYREEE.